Presented here are 5 T cell receptor beta chains from one specimen sequenced in a study of identical twins. TCRdb fed the 5' RACE reads into MiXCR, producing one record per CDR3 protein. The repertoire holds hundreds of thousands of distinct CDR3 sequences, with more than 6.5% as singletons. In addition, the sample was reused for a study of yellow fever vaccine responses in identical twins.

Sequencing input: PBMCs. These receptors originate from a woman aged 18-30 years in good health.

The J gene is TRBJ2-3, the V gene TRBV29-1; 7 bases are a match to TRBD2. The trim removed 7 bases at V and 6 bases at J, leaving 10 bases unmatched. The CDR3 spans 13 residues. Per the germline V gene, CDR1 is SQVTM and CDR2 is ANQGSEA. In nucleotides, the CDR3 is TGCAGCGCCCGCCCCGCGGGAGCGGATACGCAGTATTTT. This gives the protein CSARPAGADTQYF.

This clonotype appeared a few times. CDR3 coding DNA: TGTGCCAGCAGCCACAGACGGGACTCCTACGAGCAGTACTTC. Translating gives CASSHRRDSYEQYF. The chain joins TRBV3-1 to TRBJ2-7, with D tentatively TRBD2 (5 bases). V was shortened by 3 bases and J by 0 bases, with 9 bases between the two germline ends. CDR3 length equals 14 residues. Germline V lookup: CDR1 LGHDT, CDR2 YNNKEL (reference sequence).

This clonotype was counted only a few times. The V gene is TRBV7-2, the J gene TRBJ1-4; TRBD1 is a possible D gene (5 bases). V shed 3 bases and J shed 4 bases, with 9 bases lying between them. CDR3 size: 14 residues. Germline V gene lookup returns CDR1 SGHTA and CDR2 FQGNSA. The CDR3 spells CASSLGTNNEKLFF. DNA of the CDR3: TGTGCCAGCAGCTTGGGGACCAATAATGAAAAACTGTTTTTT. Drawing the rest from reference TRBV7-2 and TRBJ1-4, the complete variable domain is GAGVSQSPSNKVTEKGKDVELRCDPISGHTALYWYRQSLGQGLEFLIYFQGNSAPDKSGLPSDRFSAERTGGSVSTLTIQRTQQEDSAVYLCASSLGTNNEKLFFGSGTQLSVL.

This clonotype showed up many times. J is TRBJ2-1 and V is TRBV29-1; 11 positions agree with TRBD2. The germline V gene encodes CDR1 SQVTM and CDR2 ANQGSEA. Trimming cost V 3 bases and J 1 base; bases outside gene matches: 11. CDR3 length equals 18 residues. The DNA for the CDR3 is TGCAGCGTTGATCAGGGACTAGCGGCAGGTCCATCCTACAATGAGCAGTTCTTC. This translates into CSVDQGLAAGPSYNEQFF.

This clonotype was detected a few times. This chain joins TRBV2 and TRBJ2-7, with 12 bases matching TRBD1. CDR3 length: 15 residues. Trimming removed 5 bases from V and 1 base from J; junction bases left unmatched: 3. CDR1 SNHLY and CDR2 FYNNEI come from the germline V gene. Here the CDR3 DNA reads TGTGCCAGCAGTACGGGACAGGGGGCGTCCTACGAGCAGTACTTC. Its translation is CASSTGQGASYEQYF.